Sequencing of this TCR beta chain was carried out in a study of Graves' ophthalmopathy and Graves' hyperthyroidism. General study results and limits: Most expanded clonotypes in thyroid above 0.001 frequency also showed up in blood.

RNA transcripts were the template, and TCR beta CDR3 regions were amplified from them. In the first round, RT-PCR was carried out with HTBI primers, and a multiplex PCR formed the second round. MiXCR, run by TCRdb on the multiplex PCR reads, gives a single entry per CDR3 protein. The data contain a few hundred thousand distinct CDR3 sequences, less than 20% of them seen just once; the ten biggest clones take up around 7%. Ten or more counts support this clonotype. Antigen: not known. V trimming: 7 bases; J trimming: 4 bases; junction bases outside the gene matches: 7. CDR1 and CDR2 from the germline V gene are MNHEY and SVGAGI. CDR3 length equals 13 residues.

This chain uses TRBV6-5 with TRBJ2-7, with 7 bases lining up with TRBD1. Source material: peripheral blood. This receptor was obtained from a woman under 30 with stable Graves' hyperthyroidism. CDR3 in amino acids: CASTQTGLYEQYF. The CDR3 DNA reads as TGTGCCAGCACCCAGACAGGGCTATACGAGCAGTACTTC.